These 30 T cell receptor beta chains share one sample of origin, sequenced in a study of immune evolution from preneoplasia to lung adenocarcinoma. Measured with immunoSEQ multiplex PCR; TCRdb has only the in-frame clones, and not every one. The sample has roughly 8,800 clones; 75% to 85% are singletons. The specimen sequenced was FFPE lung adenocarcinoma in situ tissue. The origin of the receptors is a person between 65 and 79 years old with lung adenocarcinoma.

V and J are TRBV27 and TRBJ1-4; D is unresolved. Germline V CDR1 and CDR2: MNHEY, SMNVEV (reference sequence). There are 14 residues in the CDR3. The V and J ends lost 7 bases and 0 bases respectively, with 9 bases between them. CDR3 sequence (DNA): TGTGCCAGCAAGCTAGTCTCAACTAATGAAAAACTGTTTTTT. This gives the protein CASKLVSTNEKLFF.

The chain is built from TRBV4-1 and TRBJ1-2; possible D gene TRBD1, 6 bases. Trimming pared 0 bases from V and 5 bases from J, leaving 16 bases between. Germline V lookup: CDR1 MGHRA, CDR2 YSYEKL. CDR3 length: 16 amino acids. The CDR3 loop is CASSQDPQGQRYGYTF. The CDR3, as DNA: TGCGCCAGCAGCCAAGATCCCCAGGGGCAACGGTATGGCTACACCTTC.

The CDR3 sequence is CASSSSGRSTGELFF. In DNA form, the CDR3 reads TGTGCCAGCAGCTCCTCAGGTCGTAGTACCGGGGAGCTGTTTTTT. The J gene is TRBJ2-2, the V gene TRBV4-2, with D unclear. V lost 5 bases, J lost 5 bases, and 15 bases lay in between. This CDR3 has 15 amino acids. Germline V gene data show CDR1 as LGHNA and CDR2 as YNFKEQ.

This chain joins TRBV4-2 and TRBJ1-1, with unresolved D. Germline lookup yields CDR1 LGHNA and CDR2 YNFKEQ. The CDR3 spans 11 residues. Deletions cut 0 bases from V and 10 bases from J, with 6 bases between. CDR3 protein: CASSQEAGAFF. The CDR3 bases are TGTGCCAGCAGCCAAGAAGCGGGAGCTTTCTTT.

V is TRBV10-3 and J is TRBJ1-2; 7 bases are a match to TRBD1. This CDR3 contains 15 residues. V lost 3 bases to trimming and J lost 4 bases; unmatched junction nucleotides: 8. Germline CDR1 reads ENHRY; CDR2 reads SYGVKD. CDR3 in amino acids: CAISDPGTETYGYTF. As DNA, the CDR3 is TGTGCCATCAGTGACCCCGGGACAGAGACCTATGGCTACACCTTC.

J is TRBJ2-5 and V is TRBV11-2; 10 bases match TRBD2. The CDR3 is 18 amino acids. Germline V gene data show CDR1 as SGHAT and CDR2 as FQNNGV. With V trimmed by 0 bases and J by 5 bases, 12 bases remained unmatched. CDR3 DNA sequence: TGTGCCAGCAGCTTAGAGGGGCCTAGCGGGAGAGTGGGTGAGACCCAGTACTTC. Its protein product is CASSLEGPSGRVGETQYF.

This sequence joins TRBV28 and TRBJ2-1, with D perhaps matching TRBD1 (6 bases). The CDR3 has 13 amino acids. V was clipped by 5 bases and J by 5 bases, with 10 bases between them. Germline V gene sequence: CDR1 MDHEN, CDR2 SYDVKM. The CDR3 nucleotides read TGTGCCAGCAGTATAGGACAGAACAATGAGCAGTTCTTC. Amino acids: CASSIGQNNEQFF.

The genes are TRBV7-2 and TRBJ2-5; weak D call: TRBD1 (6 bases). The J call is in doubt because the DNA end fits TRBJ2-7 better. Germline V CDR1 and CDR2: SGHTA, FQGNSA. The CDR3 totals 13 residues. As DNA, the CDR3 is TGTGCCAGCAGCTTACTACAGGGTTTCGAGCAGTACTTC. This translates into CASSLLQGFEQYF.

The chain combines TRBV7-8 with TRBJ2-7; the D call may be TRBD1 or TRBD2 (6 bases each). Germline V CDR1 and CDR2: SGHVS, FQNEAQ. CDR3 length equals 16 residues. Trimming stripped 3 bases from V and 0 bases from J, with 15 bases between. CDR3 region: CASSLWGAGSSYEQYF. The CDR3 DNA reads as TGTGCCAGCAGCTTGTGGGGGGCGGGAAGCTCCTACGAGCAGTACTTC.

The chain combines TRBV28 with TRBJ1-2; possibly TRBD1 for D (5 bases). V lost 2 bases and J lost 0, with 10 bases in between. Per the germline V gene, CDR1 is MDHEN and CDR2 is SYDVKM. CDR3 length: 15 residues. The DNA for the CDR3 is TGTGCCAGCAGTTTACTGGACATACCTAACTATGGCTACACCTTC. This sequence encodes CASSLLDIPNYGYTF.

The J gene is TRBJ1-1, the V gene TRBV11-3, with D hard to call. Deletions cut 5 bases from V and 5 bases from J, with 12 bases between. CDR3 length: 13 residues. CDR1 and CDR2 (germline): SGHNT, YENEEA. DNA of the CDR3: TGTGCCAGCAGCCCAACCAGTGGGACTGAAGCTTTCTTT. This codes for CASSPTSGTEAFF.

This chain joins TRBV5-6 and TRBJ1-1, with D perhaps TRBD1 (5 bases). Trimming shortened V by 0 bases and J by 8 bases, and 14 bases separated the two germline ends. Germline V CDR1 and CDR2: SGHDT, YYEEEE. The CDR3 sequence is 14 residues long. The CDR3 DNA reads as TGTGCCAGCAGCTTGGAGGGGTGGGCACGGGAAGCTTTCTTT. Translation gives CASSLEGWAREAFF. The complete variable domain, with remaining parts taken from reference TRBV5-6 and TRBJ1-1, reads DAGVTQSPTHLIKTRGQQVTLRCSPKSGHDTVSWYQQALGQGPQFIFQYYEEEERQRGNFPDRFSGHQFPNYSSELNVNALLLGDSALYLCASSLEGWAREAFFGQGTRLTVV.

V gene TRBV13 combines with J gene TRBJ2-1; no definite D call. Trimming shortened V by 0 bases and J by 10 bases, and 13 bases separated the two germline ends. CDR3 size: 14 residues. In germline, CDR1 is PRHDT, CDR2 FYEKMQ (reference sequence). The CDR3 coding sequence is TGTGCCAGCAGCTTAGGCGTGGCGCCCGAGGAGCAGTTCTTC. This encodes CASSLGVAPEEQFF.

The chain combines TRBV6-5 with TRBJ2-2; no firm D call. Germline assignment: CDR1 MNHEY and CDR2 SVGAGI. The CDR3 contains 13 residues. V dropped 6 bases and J dropped 0 bases, with 5 bases sitting between them. The CDR3, as DNA: TGTGCCAGCAGCCTCGCGAACACCGGGGAGCTGTTTTTT. This gives the protein CASSLANTGELFF.

The chain couples TRBV25-1 to TRBJ2-5; D uncertain. Trimming cost V 2 bases and J 3 bases, with 13 bases left between them. The CDR3 totals 15 residues. CDR1 is MGHDK and CDR2 is SYGVNS in the germline V gene. DNA for the CDR3: TGTGCCAGCAGTGAAGCCAGAATCGTCAAAGAGACCCAGTACTTC. Residues: CASSEARIVKETQYF.

In its sample, this clone was seen once. V usage is TRBV2 and J usage is TRBJ1-1, with D uncertain. Trimming stripped 6 bases from V and 0 bases from J, with 14 bases between. CDR3 length: 15 amino acids. Germline V gene lookup returns CDR1 SNHLY and CDR2 FYNNEI. CDR3 amino acids: CASRANQNVNTEAFF. DNA for the CDR3: TGTGCCAGCAGGGCTAACCAAAATGTGAACACTGAAGCTTTCTTT.

The V call is TRBV10-1, the J call TRBJ2-1, with D possibly being TRBD1 or TRBD2 (6 bases each). Between the trimmed V and J ends, which lost 3 bases and 3 bases, there was a span of 12 bases. Germline V gene sequence: CDR1 WNHNN, CDR2 SYGVQD (reference sequence). The CDR3 length is 15 residues. The CDR3 DNA follows: TGCGCCAGCAGTGATAGGGGGGCGGGCTACAATGAGCAGTTCTTC. Its translation is CASSDRGAGYNEQFF.

The gene calls are TRBV6-1 and TRBJ1-1, with 10 nucleotides matching TRBD1. CDR1 and CDR2 from the germline V gene are MNHNS and SASEGT. The CDR3 extends over 15 amino acids. V was pared by 6 bases and J by 1 base, with 5 bases of the junction left unmatched. CDR3 residues: CASRRTGGENTEAFF. CDR3 coding DNA: TGTGCCAGCAGAAGGACAGGGGGTGAGAACACTGAAGCTTTCTTT.

The chain combines TRBV11-3 with TRBJ2-7, with 7 bases aligning to TRBD2. V shed 1 base, J shed 3 bases, and the junction held 3 bases outside the gene matches. CDR3 length: 14 residues. CDR1 SGHNT and CDR2 YENEEA come from the germline V gene. The CDR3 is CASSLGTSLYEQYF. The CDR3 region has the DNA TGTGCCAGCAGCTTAGGGACTAGTCTCTACGAGCAGTACTTC.

The chain has TRBV9 and TRBJ2-3, with D unresolved. CDR1 is SGDLS and CDR2 is YYNGEE in the germline V gene. V shed 0 bases and J shed 5 bases, with 7 bases lying between them. The CDR3 runs 13 residues. CDR3 DNA: TGTGCCAGCAGCGTAGAGACGGAAGATACGCAGTATTTT. Translated: CASSVETEDTQYF.

The chain has TRBV7-8 and TRBJ2-2; 9 nucleotides line up with TRBD2. The length of the CDR3 is 16 residues. The ends lost 4 bases at V and 3 bases at J; junction bases unmatched: 6. Germline assignment: CDR1 SGHVS and CDR2 FQNEAQ. CDR3 DNA sequence: TGTGCCAGCAGCTCATTAGCGGGAGTTGACACCGGGGAGCTGTTTTTT. Translation: CASSSLAGVDTGELFF.

The chain joins TRBV11-3 to TRBJ1-2, with unresolved D. CDR1 SGHNT and CDR2 YENEEA come from the germline V gene. The length of the CDR3 is 14 residues. Trimming left V 7 bases short and J 0 bases short, with 12 bases between. Here the CDR3 reads CASTKGRSNYGYTF. The DNA for the CDR3 is TGTGCCAGCACCAAAGGAAGGTCTAACTATGGCTACACCTTC.

The chain joins TRBV20-1 to TRBJ1-2; D uncertain. This CDR3 spans 11 amino acids. The germline CDR1 and CDR2 sequences are DFQATT and SNEGSKA (reference sequence). Trimming removed 1 base from V and 4 bases from J, with 4 bases in between. CDR3 sequence (DNA): TGCAGTGCTAGAGGAGTCTATGGCTACACCTTC. Protein sequence: CSARGVYGYTF.

The V and J genes are TRBV28 and TRBJ1-4; 8 nucleotides align to TRBD1. The CDR3 consists of 16 residues. CDR1 and CDR2 from the germline V gene are MDHEN and SYDVKM. Unmatched junction bases numbered 9, after V lost 6 bases and J lost 3 bases. The CDR3 loop reads CASRLRQGKPNEKLFF. For the CDR3, the DNA is TGTGCCAGCAGACTCAGACAGGGGAAGCCTAATGAAAAACTGTTTTTT.

CDR3 protein: CASSHEKSGGVGYTF. CDR3 DNA sequence: TGTGCCAGCTCCCACGAGAAGTCAGGGGGCGTTGGCTACACCTTC. The chain is built from TRBV18 and TRBJ1-2, with 8 bases matching TRBD1. Germline V gene lookup returns CDR1 KGHSH and CDR2 LQKENI. V dropped 6 bases and J dropped 7; count of bases not matched to a gene: 13. The CDR3 loop spans 15 amino acids.

This chain uses TRBV28 with TRBJ2-3; 9 bases fit TRBD1. This CDR3 is 15 amino acids long. Germline V CDR1 and CDR2: MDHEN, SYDVKM. With V trimmed by 3 bases and J by 7 bases, 8 bases remained unmatched. CDR3 nucleotide sequence: TGTGCCAGCAGTTTTCGGACAGGGGCTAGCTATACGCAGTATTTT. Protein: CASSFRTGASYTQYF.

This clone was observed a single time. V gene TRBV21-1 combines with J gene TRBJ2-3. TRBV21-1 is recorded as a pseudogene. The CDR3 is 17 amino acids. The CDR3 bases are TGTGCCAGCAGCAAATGGGTTGCCCCCCAATGGGCAGATACGCAGTATTTT. Its translation is CASSKWVAPQWADTQYF.

The chain joins TRBV6-1 to TRBJ2-3, with TRBD2 identical over 7 bases. V lost 11 bases and J lost 0; bases outside the gene matches: 11. CDR3 length: 15 amino acids. CDR1 is MNHNS, CDR2 SASEGT, per germline. In DNA form, the CDR3 reads TGTGCCGGGAGGGAGGGTAGCGGAAGCACAGATACGCAGTATTTT. Protein product: CAGREGSGSTDTQYF.

J is TRBJ1-1 and V is TRBV15; no reliable D call. V lost 6 bases and J 2 bases, leaving 10 bases between the germline ends. The CDR3 contains 13 residues. Germline assignment: CDR1 LNHNV and CDR2 YYDKDF (reference sequence). In DNA, the CDR3 is TGTGCCACCAGAGCCCACAGTAACACTGAAGCTTTCTTT. Residues: CATRAHSNTEAFF.

This clone was observed a handful of times. This specimen includes other DNA sequences encoding the same CDR3. V usage is TRBV28 and J usage is TRBJ2-7, with 8 bases matching TRBD1. The V segment lost 6 bases and the J segment 0 bases; nucleotides outside the gene matches: 4. Germline-derived CDR1 and CDR2 are MDHEN and SYDVKM. The CDR3 extends over 14 amino acids. DNA for the CDR3: TGTGCCAGCAGGGCTGGGACAGGCTCCTACGAGCAGTACTTC. The encoded protein is CASRAGTGSYEQYF.